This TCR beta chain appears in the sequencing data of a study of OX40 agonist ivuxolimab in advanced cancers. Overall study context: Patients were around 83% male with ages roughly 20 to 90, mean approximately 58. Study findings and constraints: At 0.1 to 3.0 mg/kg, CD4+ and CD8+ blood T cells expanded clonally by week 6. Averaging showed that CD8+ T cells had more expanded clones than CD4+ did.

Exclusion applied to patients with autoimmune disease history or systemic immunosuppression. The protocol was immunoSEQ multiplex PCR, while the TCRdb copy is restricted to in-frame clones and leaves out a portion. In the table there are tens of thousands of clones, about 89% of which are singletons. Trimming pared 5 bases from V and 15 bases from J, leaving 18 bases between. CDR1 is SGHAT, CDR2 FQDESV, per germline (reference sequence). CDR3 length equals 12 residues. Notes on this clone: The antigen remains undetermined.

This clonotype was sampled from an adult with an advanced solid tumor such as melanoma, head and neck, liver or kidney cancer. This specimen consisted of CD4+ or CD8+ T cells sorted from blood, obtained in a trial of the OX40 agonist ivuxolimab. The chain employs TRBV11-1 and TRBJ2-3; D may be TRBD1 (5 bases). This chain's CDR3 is CASSRTHPFEYF. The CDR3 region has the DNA TGTGCCAGCAGCCGGACACACCCTTTCGAATATTTT.